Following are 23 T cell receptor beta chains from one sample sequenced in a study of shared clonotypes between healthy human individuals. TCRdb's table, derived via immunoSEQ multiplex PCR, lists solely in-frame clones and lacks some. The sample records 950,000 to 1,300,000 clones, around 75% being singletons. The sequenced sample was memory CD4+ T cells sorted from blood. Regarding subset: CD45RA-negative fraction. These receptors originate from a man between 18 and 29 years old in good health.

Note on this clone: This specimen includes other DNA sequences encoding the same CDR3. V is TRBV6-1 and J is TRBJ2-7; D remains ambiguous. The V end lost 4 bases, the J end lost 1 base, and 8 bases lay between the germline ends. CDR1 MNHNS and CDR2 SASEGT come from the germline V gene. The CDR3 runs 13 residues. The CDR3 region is CASSGGQSYEQYF. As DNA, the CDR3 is TGTGCCAGCAGTGGGGGTCAGTCCTACGAGCAGTACTTC.

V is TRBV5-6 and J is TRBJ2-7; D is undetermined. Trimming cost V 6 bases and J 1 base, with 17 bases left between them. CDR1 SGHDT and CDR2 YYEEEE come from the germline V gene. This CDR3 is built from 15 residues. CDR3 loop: CASTPGRTSSYEQYF. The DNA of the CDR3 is TGTGCCAGCACCCCGGGCCGGACGTCGTCCTACGAGCAGTACTTC.

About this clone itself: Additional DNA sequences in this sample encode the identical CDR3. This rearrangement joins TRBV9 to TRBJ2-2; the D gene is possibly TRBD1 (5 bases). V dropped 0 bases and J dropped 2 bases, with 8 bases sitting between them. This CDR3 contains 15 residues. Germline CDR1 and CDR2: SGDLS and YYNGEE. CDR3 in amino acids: CASSVAQGNTGELFF. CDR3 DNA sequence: TGTGCCAGCAGCGTAGCTCAGGGAAACACCGGGGAGCTGTTTTTT.

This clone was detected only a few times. The CDR3 sequence is CASSPPNEGAFF. For the CDR3, the DNA is TGTGCCAGCTCACCACCAAATGAGGGAGCTTTCTTT. The chain combines TRBV18 with TRBJ1-1; D is ambiguous. The V end was cut by 0 bases, the J end by 10 bases, with 9 bases between. This CDR3 is built from 12 residues. Germline loops: CDR1 KGHSH, CDR2 LQKENI.

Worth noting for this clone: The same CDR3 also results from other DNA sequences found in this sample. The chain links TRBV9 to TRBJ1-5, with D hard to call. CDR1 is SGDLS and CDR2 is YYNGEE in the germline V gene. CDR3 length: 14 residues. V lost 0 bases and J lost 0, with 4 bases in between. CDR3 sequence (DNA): TGTGCCAGCAGCGTAGAAGATAGCAATCAGCCCCAGCATTTT. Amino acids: CASSVEDSNQPQHF.

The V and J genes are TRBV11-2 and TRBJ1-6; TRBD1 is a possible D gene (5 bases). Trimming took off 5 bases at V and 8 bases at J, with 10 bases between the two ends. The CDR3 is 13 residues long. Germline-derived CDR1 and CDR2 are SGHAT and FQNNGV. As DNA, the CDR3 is TGTGCCAGCAGCCTGGACATCTATTCACCCCTCCACTTT. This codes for CASSLDIYSPLHF.

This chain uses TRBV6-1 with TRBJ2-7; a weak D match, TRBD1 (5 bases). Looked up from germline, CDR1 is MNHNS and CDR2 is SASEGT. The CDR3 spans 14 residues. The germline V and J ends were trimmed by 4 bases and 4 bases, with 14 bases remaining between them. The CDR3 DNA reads TGTGCCAGCAGTGGAAGGGGTCCTCCTTACGAGCAGTACTTC. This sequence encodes CASSGRGPPYEQYF.

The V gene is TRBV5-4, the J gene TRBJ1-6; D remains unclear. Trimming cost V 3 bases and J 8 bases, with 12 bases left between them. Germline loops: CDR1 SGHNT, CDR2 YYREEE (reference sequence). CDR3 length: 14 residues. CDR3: CASSSLLVDSPLHF. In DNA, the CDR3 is TGTGCCAGCAGCTCACTTTTGGTCGATTCACCCCTCCACTTT.

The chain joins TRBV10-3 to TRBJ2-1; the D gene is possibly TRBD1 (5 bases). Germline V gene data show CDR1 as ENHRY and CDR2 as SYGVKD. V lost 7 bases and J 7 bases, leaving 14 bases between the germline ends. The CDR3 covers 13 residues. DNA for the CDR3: TGTGCCATCATGGGCCAGGGTGCGAATGAGCAGTTCTTC. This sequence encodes CAIMGQGANEQFF.

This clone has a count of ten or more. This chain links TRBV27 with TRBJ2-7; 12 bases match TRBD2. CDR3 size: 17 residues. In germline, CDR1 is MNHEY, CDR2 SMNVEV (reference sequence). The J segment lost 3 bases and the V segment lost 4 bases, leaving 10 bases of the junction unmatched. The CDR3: CASSSLASGRAGYEQYF. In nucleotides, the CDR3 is TGTGCCAGCAGTTCTTTAGCTAGCGGGAGGGCCGGCTACGAGCAGTACTTC.

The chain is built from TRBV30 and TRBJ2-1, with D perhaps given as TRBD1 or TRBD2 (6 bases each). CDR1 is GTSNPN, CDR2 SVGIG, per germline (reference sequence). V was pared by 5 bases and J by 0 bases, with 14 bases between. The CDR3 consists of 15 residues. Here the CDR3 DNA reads TGTGCCTGGGGTGGGGGGCGAGGCTCCTACAATGAGCAGTTCTTC. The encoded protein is CAWGGGRGSYNEQFF.

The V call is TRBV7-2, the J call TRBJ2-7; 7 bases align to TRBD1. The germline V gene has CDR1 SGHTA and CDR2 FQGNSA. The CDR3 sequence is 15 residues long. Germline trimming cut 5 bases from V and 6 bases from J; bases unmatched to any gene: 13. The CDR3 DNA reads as TGTGCCAGCAGCCGTTGGACAGGAAAGGGCGGCGAGCAGTACTTC. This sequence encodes CASSRWTGKGGEQYF.

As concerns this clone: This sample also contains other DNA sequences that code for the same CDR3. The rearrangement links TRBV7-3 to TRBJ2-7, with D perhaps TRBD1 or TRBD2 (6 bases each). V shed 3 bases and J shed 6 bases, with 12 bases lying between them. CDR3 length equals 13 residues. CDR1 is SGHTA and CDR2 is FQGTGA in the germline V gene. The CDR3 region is CASSLKGGGEQYF. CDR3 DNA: TGTGCCAGCAGCTTGAAAGGGGGAGGCGAGCAGTACTTC.

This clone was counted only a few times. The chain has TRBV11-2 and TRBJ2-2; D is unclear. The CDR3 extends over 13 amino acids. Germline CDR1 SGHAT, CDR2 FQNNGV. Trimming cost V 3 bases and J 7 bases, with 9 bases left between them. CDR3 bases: TGTGCCAGCAGCTTCGGCGGCGGCGGGGAGCTGTTTTTT. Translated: CASSFGGGGELFF.

The CDR3 bases are TGTGCCAGCAGCCAAGATAGGACTAGGAGTGTCGATGAGCAGTTCTTC. Translated: CASSQDRTRSVDEQFF. The chain has TRBV14 and TRBJ2-1, with TRBD2 matching over 7 bases. The CDR3 consists of 16 residues. Trimming removed 0 bases from V and 8 bases from J; junction bases left unmatched: 10. Germline V gene data show CDR1 as SGHDN and CDR2 as FVKESK.

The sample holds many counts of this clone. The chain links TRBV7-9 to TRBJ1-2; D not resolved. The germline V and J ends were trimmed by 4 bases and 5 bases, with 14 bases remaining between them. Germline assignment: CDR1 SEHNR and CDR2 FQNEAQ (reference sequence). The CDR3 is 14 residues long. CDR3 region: CASSYAGSTYGYTF. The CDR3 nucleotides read TGTGCCAGCAGCTACGCCGGGTCCACTTATGGCTACACCTTC.

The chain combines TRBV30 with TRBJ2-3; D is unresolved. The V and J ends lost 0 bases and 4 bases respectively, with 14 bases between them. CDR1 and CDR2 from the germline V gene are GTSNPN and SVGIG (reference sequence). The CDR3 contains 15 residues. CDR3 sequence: CAWSVWGGVADTQYF. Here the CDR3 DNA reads TGTGCCTGGAGTGTATGGGGTGGTGTTGCAGATACGCAGTATTTT.

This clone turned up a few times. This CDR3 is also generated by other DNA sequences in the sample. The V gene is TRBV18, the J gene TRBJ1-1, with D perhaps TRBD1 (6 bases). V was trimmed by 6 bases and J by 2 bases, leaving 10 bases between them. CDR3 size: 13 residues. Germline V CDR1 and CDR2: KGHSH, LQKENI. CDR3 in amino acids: CASSPGGNTEAFF. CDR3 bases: TGTGCCAGCTCGCCCGGGGGCAACACTGAAGCTTTCTTT.

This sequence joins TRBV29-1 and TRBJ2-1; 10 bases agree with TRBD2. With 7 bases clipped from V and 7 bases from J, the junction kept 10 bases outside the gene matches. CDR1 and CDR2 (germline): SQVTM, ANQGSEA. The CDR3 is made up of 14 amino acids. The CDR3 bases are TGCAGCGCTCAAGCGGGAGGGCCGGGGAATGAGCAGTTCTTC. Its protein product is CSAQAGGPGNEQFF.

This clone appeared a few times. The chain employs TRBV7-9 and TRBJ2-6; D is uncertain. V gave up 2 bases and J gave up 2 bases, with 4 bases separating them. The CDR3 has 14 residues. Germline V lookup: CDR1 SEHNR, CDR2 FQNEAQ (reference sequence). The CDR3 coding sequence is TGTGCCAGCAGCTTAAACCCTGGGGCCAACGTCCTGACTTTC. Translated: CASSLNPGANVLTF.

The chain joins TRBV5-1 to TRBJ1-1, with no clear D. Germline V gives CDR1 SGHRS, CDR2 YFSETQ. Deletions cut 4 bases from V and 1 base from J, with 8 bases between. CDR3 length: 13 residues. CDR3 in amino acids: CASSVRPNTEAFF. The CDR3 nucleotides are TGCGCCAGCAGCGTTAGGCCGAACACTGAAGCTTTCTTT. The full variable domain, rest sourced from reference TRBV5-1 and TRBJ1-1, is KAGVTQTPRYLIKTRGQQVTLSCSPISGHRSVSWYQQTPGQGLQFLFEYFSETQRNKGNFPGRFSGRQFSNSRSEMNVSTLELGDSALYLCASSVRPNTEAFFGQGTRLTVV.

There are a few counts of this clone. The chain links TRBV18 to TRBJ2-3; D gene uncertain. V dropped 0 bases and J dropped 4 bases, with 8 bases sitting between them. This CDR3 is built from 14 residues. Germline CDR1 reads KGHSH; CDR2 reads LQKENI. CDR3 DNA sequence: TGTGCCAGCTCACCACCAGGCTTGGCAGATACGCAGTATTTT. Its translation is CASSPPGLADTQYF. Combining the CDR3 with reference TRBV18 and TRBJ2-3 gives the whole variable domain NAGVMQNPRHLVRRRGQEARLRCSPMKGHSHVYWYRQLPEEGLKFMVYLQKENIIDESGMPKERFSAEFPKEGPSILRIQQVVRGDSAAYFCASSPPGLADTQYFGPGTRLTVL.

The CDR3 region is CASTNSPGQGATDTQYF. The DNA for the CDR3 is TGCGCCAGCACCAATTCCCCGGGACAGGGGGCTACAGATACGCAGTATTTT. J is TRBJ2-3 and V is TRBV5-1, with TRBD1 identical over 12 bases. With V trimmed by 6 bases and J by 3 bases, 11 bases remained unmatched. Germline CDR1 is SGHRS and CDR2 is YFSETQ. The length of the CDR3 is 17 residues.